This entry lists 32 T cell receptor beta chains sequenced from one sample in a study of cytomegalovirus exposure and HLA in healthy donors. Primers for the PCR totalled 60 Vbeta and 13 Jbeta. Using immunoSEQ multiplex PCR, the repertoire was profiled, and TCRdb retains in-frame clones only, with some absent. Here the sample spans 90,000 to 150,000 clones, 60% to 85% being singletons. What was sequenced was PBMCs. These receptors were collected from a female donor in good health and CMV-seronegative.

This clone was found once. The rearrangement uses TRBV5-1 and TRBJ1-6, with D perhaps TRBD1 (5 bases). This CDR3 is 15 amino acids long. The germline V and J ends were trimmed by 1 base and 7 bases, with 12 bases remaining between them. Germline V gives CDR1 SGHRS, CDR2 YFSETQ. The CDR3 loop reads CASSLRQGGNSPLHF. CDR3 nucleotide sequence: TGCGCCAGCAGCTTGCGGCAGGGAGGCAATTCACCCCTCCACTTT.

This chain joins TRBV9 and TRBJ2-4; 8 bases are shared with TRBD2. The germline CDR1 and CDR2 sequences are SGDLS and YYNGEE. V trimming: 1 base; J trimming: 0 bases; junction bases outside the gene matches: 6. The CDR3 is made up of 17 amino acids. The CDR3 is CASSVSGGALAKNIQYF. The CDR3 region has the DNA TGTGCCAGCAGCGTATCGGGGGGGGCTCTAGCCAAAAACATTCAGTACTTC.

This chain uses TRBV6-5 with TRBJ1-2; TRBD1 matches 12 bases. The CDR3 totals 15 residues. J lost 6 bases, V lost 2 bases, and 4 bases had no gene match. Germline V gene data show CDR1 as MNHEY and CDR2 as SVGAGI. The CDR3 coding sequence is TGTGCCAGCAGTTACGGGACAGGGGGCGCGGATGGCTACACCTTC. Translating gives CASSYGTGGADGYTF.

The chain has TRBV14 and TRBJ2-7, with 8 bases lining up with TRBD1. CDR1 is SGHDN, CDR2 FVKESK, per germline. This CDR3 has 14 residues. V dropped 4 bases and J dropped 3; count of bases not matched to a gene: 5. The CDR3 DNA reads TGTGCCAGCAGCCGTGACAGGGGCCTCTACGAGCAGTACTTC. This gives the protein CASSRDRGLYEQYF.

The rearrangement links TRBV6-1 to TRBJ2-7; tentatively, D is TRBD1 (7 bases). V lost 2 bases, J lost 2 bases, and 13 bases lay in between. The CDR3 covers 15 residues. CDR1 is MNHNS, CDR2 SASEGT, per germline. The CDR3 here is CASSETAGGTYEQYF. CDR3 sequence (DNA): TGTGCCAGCAGTGAAACGGCAGGGGGGACCTACGAGCAGTACTTC.

This clone was observed a handful of times. This rearrangement joins TRBV6-6 to TRBJ1-2; 8 nucleotides agree with TRBD1. This CDR3 has 13 amino acids. V lost 6 bases to trimming and J lost 7 bases; unmatched junction nucleotides: 7. Per germline, CDR1 MNHNY and CDR2 SVGAGI (reference sequence). The CDR3 DNA reads as TGTGCCAGCAGCAAAGACAGGGGAGGTGGCTACACCTTC. This encodes CASSKDRGGGYTF.

The rearrangement uses TRBV6-1 and TRBJ1-2; TRBD1 agrees at 7 bases. The CDR3 has 14 amino acids. Germline V lookup: CDR1 MNHNS, CDR2 SASEGT. After removal of 2 bases from V and 4 bases from J, the junction contained 4 bases not matched to a gene. CDR3 in DNA: TGTGCCAGCAGTGAACGGGACAGAGGCTATGGCTACACCTTC. This codes for CASSERDRGYGYTF.

The V and J genes are TRBV11-2 and TRBJ2-7, with 7 nucleotides matching TRBD1. The CDR3 sequence is 13 residues long. CDR1 and CDR2 (germline): SGHAT, FQNNGV. V trimming: 4 bases; J trimming: 2 bases; junction bases outside the gene matches: 2. The CDR3 loop is CASSWGQTYEQYF. For the CDR3, the DNA is TGTGCCAGCAGCTGGGGACAGACCTACGAGCAGTACTTC.

The genes are TRBV27 and TRBJ2-7; 7 nucleotides agree with TRBD2. The V gene end was trimmed by 5 bases and the J gene end by 4 bases; junction bases not matched to a gene: 11. The CDR3 length is 15 residues. Germline CDR1 reads MNHEY; CDR2 reads SMNVEV (reference sequence). The CDR3 here is CASSRPGLEPYEQYF. CDR3 in DNA: TGTGCCAGCAGTAGGCCCGGACTAGAACCTTACGAGCAGTACTTC.

This sequence joins TRBV6-5 and TRBJ2-3, with D tentatively TRBD2 (6 bases). The length of the CDR3 is 14 residues. Trimming took off 2 bases at V and 5 bases at J, with 11 bases between the two ends. CDR1 is MNHEY and CDR2 is SVGAGI in the germline V gene. The CDR3 loop reads CASSYGGKKDTQYF. The CDR3 nucleotides are TGTGCCAGCAGTTACGGCGGGAAGAAAGATACGCAGTATTTT.

This clone was observed at least ten times. This chain links TRBV19 with TRBJ2-7; 8 bases are a match to TRBD1. Germline V CDR1 and CDR2: LNHDA, SQIVND (reference sequence). The ends lost 5 bases at V and 6 bases at J; junction bases unmatched: 9. The CDR3 is 14 amino acids. CDR3 nucleotides: TGTGCCAGTAGTCTATCGGACAGGGCTGGCGAGCAGTACTTC. It encodes CASSLSDRAGEQYF.

V and J are TRBV5-5 and TRBJ2-2; 8 nucleotides agree with TRBD2. V lost 0 bases to trimming and J lost 5 bases; unmatched junction nucleotides: 3. The length of the CDR3 is 15 residues. Looked up from germline, CDR1 is SGHKS and CDR2 is YYEKEE (reference sequence). CDR3 nucleotide sequence: TGTGCCAGCAGCTTGGCGGGGGGGCTGACCGGGGAGCTGTTTTTT. Protein sequence: CASSLAGGLTGELFF.

This clone occurred a few times. The V gene is TRBV5-8, the J gene TRBJ1-6; no firm D call. This CDR3 has 12 amino acids. The ends were cut back, 0 bases at V and 13 bases at J, with 8 bases in the middle. CDR1 is SGHTS, CDR2 YDEGEE, per germline. The CDR3 DNA reads as TGTGCCAGCAGCTTGGATGCCCAGCCCCTCCACTTT. Translating gives CASSLDAQPLHF.

The chain couples TRBV2 to TRBJ1-5; TRBD1 aligns across 7 bases. The germline CDR1 and CDR2 sequences are SNHLY and FYNNEI. Unmatched junction bases numbered 4, after V lost 2 bases and J lost 3 bases. CDR3 length equals 15 residues. The CDR3 DNA reads TGTGCCAGCAGTGAATGGGGACAGCTCAATCAGCCCCAGCATTTT. Its protein is CASSEWGQLNQPQHF.

This clone was counted a few times. The chain couples TRBV7-9 to TRBJ1-1, with 7 bases aligning to TRBD1. Germline values: CDR1 SEHNR, CDR2 FQNEAQ (reference sequence). The CDR3 extends over 14 amino acids. The ends lost 5 bases at V and 1 base at J; junction bases unmatched: 4. The CDR3 nucleotides are TGTGCCAGCAGCGAGGGGACAGCGAACACTGAAGCTTTCTTT. Its protein product is CASSEGTANTEAFF.

This clone was counted between two and nine times. The V and J genes are TRBV5-6 and TRBJ1-1, with D possibly matching TRBD1 (5 bases). From germline, CDR1 is SGHDT and CDR2 YYEEEE. V was clipped by 5 bases and J by 0 bases, with 8 bases between them. The CDR3 is made up of 13 amino acids. The CDR3 region has the DNA TGTGCCAGCAGATGGGGCATGAACACTGAAGCTTTCTTT. It translates to CASRWGMNTEAFF.

The chain recombines TRBV7-2 with TRBJ2-1; the D gene is possibly TRBD2 (6 bases). V shed 10 bases and J shed 10 bases, with 23 bases lying between them. The CDR3 has 14 residues. Looked up from germline, CDR1 is SGHTA and CDR2 is FQGNSA. CDR3 loop: CAIQGGAAAGEQFF. As DNA, the CDR3 is TGTGCCATCCAAGGAGGGGCTGCTGCGGGCGAGCAGTTCTTC.

The V gene is TRBV7-8, the J gene TRBJ2-5; 9 positions match TRBD1. The CDR3 loop spans 16 amino acids. Trimming removed 4 bases from V and 1 base from J; junction bases left unmatched: 7. The germline gives CDR1 SGHVS, CDR2 FQNEAQ. CDR3 coding DNA: TGTGCCAGCAGCTATAGGGACAGGGAAGGCCAAGAGACCCAGTACTTC. Its protein is CASSYRDREGQETQYF. Full variable domain (remainder filled in from reference TRBV7-8 and TRBJ2-5): GAGVSQSPRYKVAKRGQDVALRCDPISGHVSLFWYQQALGQGPEFLTYFQNEAQLDKSGLPSDRFFAERPEGSVSTLKIQRTQQEDSAVYLCASSYRDREGQETQYFGPGTRLLVL.

To note about this clone: A junction end diverges from the germline sequence, so it may reflect a read error. This sequence joins TRBV4-3 and TRBJ1-2; 8 bases line up with TRBD1. Germline V lookup: CDR1 LGHNA, CDR2 YSLEER. CDR3 length equals 16 residues. The CDR3 spells CASSQALGQGFYGYTF. CDR3 DNA: TGCGCCAGCAGTCAAGCTCTTGGACAGGGTTTTTATGGCTACACCTTC.

This clone was seen only a few times. V and J are TRBV23-1 and TRBJ2-7; D gene ambiguous. TRBV23-1 belongs to the ORF category, with a function that is uncertain. The length of the CDR3 is 12 residues. V shed 6 bases and J shed 2 bases, with 8 bases lying between them. The CDR3 DNA reads TGCGCCAGCAGACCCGACACCTACGAGCAGTACTTC. Translated: CASRPDTYEQYF.

This chain links TRBV7-7 with TRBJ2-5; 11 nucleotides line up with TRBD2. This CDR3 contains 16 residues. Germline-derived CDR1 and CDR2 are SSHAT and FNYEAQ (reference sequence). V dropped 4 bases and J dropped 5; count of bases not matched to a gene: 9. CDR3 loop: CASSSYSGGARETQYF. The DNA of the CDR3 is TGTGCCAGCAGCTCCTATAGCGGGGGGGCTCGCGAGACCCAGTACTTC.

The chain uses TRBV27 and TRBJ1-1; the D gene is possibly TRBD1 (6 bases). Germline CDR1 reads MNHEY; CDR2 reads SMNVEV (reference sequence). This CDR3 has 13 amino acids. V was pared by 6 bases and J by 4 bases, with 12 bases between. The CDR3 spells CASRNRVVTEAFF. CDR3 nucleotide sequence: TGTGCCAGCAGGAACAGGGTTGTCACTGAAGCTTTCTTT.

The V and J genes are TRBV15 and TRBJ2-7, with D possibly being TRBD2 (7 bases). The CDR3 totals 14 residues. CDR1 and CDR2 (germline): LNHNV, YYDKDF (reference sequence). V dropped 4 bases and J dropped 5 bases, with 15 bases sitting between them. CDR3 DNA: TGTGCCACCAGCATGGGGGGGGGCACCCACGAGCAGTACTTC. It yields the protein CATSMGGGTHEQYF.

Concerning this clone itself: Sequence at one end of the junction differs from germline and may be a read error. As DNA, the CDR3 is TGTGCCACCAGCCGAGACAGGGGAGATTTTCAGCCCCAGCATTTT. This gives the protein CATSRDRGDFQPQHF. This chain joins TRBV15 and TRBJ1-5, with 8 bases matching TRBD1. The CDR3 runs to 15 residues. Looked up from germline, CDR1 is LNHNV and CDR2 is YYDKDF (reference sequence).

The chain combines TRBV13 with TRBJ2-1, with 8 bases that match TRBD2. The CDR3 has 14 residues. Germline CDR1 reads PRHDT; CDR2 reads FYEKMQ (reference sequence). The ends lost 5 bases at V and 3 bases at J; junction bases unmatched: 3. The CDR3 protein is CASSPGTSYNEQFF. The CDR3 DNA reads TGTGCCAGCAGCCCCGGGACTAGCTACAATGAGCAGTTCTTC.

The chain joins TRBV23-1 to TRBJ2-7; D remains ambiguous. TRBV23-1 is an ORF; its function is uncertain. V was pared by 2 bases and J by 1 base, with 15 bases between. CDR3 size: 16 residues. CDR3 DNA: TGCGCCAGCAGTCAAAACCCCCCGGTCACTTCCTACGAGCAGTACTTC. Translating it yields CASSQNPPVTSYEQYF.

This chain links TRBV9 with TRBJ1-5; D is possibly TRBD1 (5 bases). V was shortened by 0 bases and J by 4 bases, with 14 bases between the two germline ends. This CDR3 has 16 residues. The germline V gene has CDR1 SGDLS and CDR2 YYNGEE. This CDR3 is CASSVGAGLGNQPQHF. CDR3 nucleotides: TGTGCCAGCAGCGTAGGAGCAGGGCTGGGTAATCAGCCCCAGCATTTT.

The V and J genes are TRBV2 and TRBJ1-2; D is ambiguous. The length of the CDR3 is 12 residues. Trimming stripped 0 bases from V and 8 bases from J, with 7 bases between. Germline V lookup: CDR1 SNHLY, CDR2 FYNNEI. The chain's CDR3 is CASSEAAGGYTF. The CDR3 bases are TGTGCCAGCAGTGAAGCGGCGGGAGGCTACACCTTC.

The chain employs TRBV5-1 and TRBJ2-1; D not certain. Germline lookup yields CDR1 SGHRS and CDR2 YFSETQ. V was clipped by 4 bases and J by 0 bases, with 14 bases between them. The CDR3 totals 16 residues. The chain's CDR3 is CASSLQASSSYNEQFF. CDR3 coding DNA: TGCGCCAGCAGCCTGCAGGCGTCGAGCTCCTACAATGAGCAGTTCTTC.

This clone turned up a few times. CDR3 sequence reads: CASSQRTVGTQPQHF. The CDR3 DNA follows: TGCGCCAGCAGCCAGAGGACAGTCGGGACTCAGCCCCAGCATTTT. The V call is TRBV4-1, the J call TRBJ1-5; D is perhaps TRBD1 (6 bases). Germline values: CDR1 MGHRA, CDR2 YSYEKL. V was pared by 3 bases and J by 6 bases, with 15 bases between. The CDR3 loop spans 15 amino acids.

This chain uses TRBV13 with TRBJ1-2; TRBD1 aligns across 7 bases. The CDR3 runs 13 residues. From germline, CDR1 is PRHDT and CDR2 FYEKMQ (reference sequence). Trimming took 5 bases from V and 3 from J; bases not matched to a gene: 3. In nucleotides, the CDR3 is TGTGCCAGCAGCCCCGGACAGGACTATGGCTACACCTTC. Translated, it gives CASSPGQDYGYTF.

This clone was observed a few times. V gene TRBV9 combines with J gene TRBJ1-3; weak D call: TRBD1 (5 bases). Germline CDR1 reads SGDLS; CDR2 reads YYNGEE. V was pared by 3 bases and J by 2 bases, with 9 bases between. This CDR3 is 14 amino acids long. CDR3 sequence (DNA): TGTGCCAGCAGCGAGTCGGGGGCTGGAAACACCATATATTTT. Translated: CASSESGAGNTIYF.